The 2 T cell receptor beta chains below all came from one sample that was sequenced in a study of shared clonotypes between healthy human individuals. The method was immunoSEQ multiplex PCR; TCRdb's version includes in-frame clones alone and lacks a portion of them. The table records a few million clones, more than 85% of them present only once. Sequenced input: naive CD4+ T cells from PBMCs. Subset denoted: CD45RA+ positively selected. The receptors here all came from a man younger than 30 in good health. Some clones in this sample may be carry-over from other donors' samples.

This sequence joins TRBV7-9 and TRBJ2-3, with 7 bases that match TRBD2. The J segment lost 0 bases and the V segment lost 5 bases, leaving 2 bases of the junction unmatched. The CDR3 covers 14 residues. Germline assignment: CDR1 SEHNR and CDR2 FQNEAQ (reference sequence). CDR3 sequence reads: CASSRGGSTDTQYF. CDR3 DNA sequence: TGTGCCAGCAGCCGCGGGGGAAGCACAGATACGCAGTATTTT. Supplemented by reference TRBV7-9 and TRBJ2-3, the full variable domain reads DTGVSQNPRHKITKRGQNVTFRCDPISEHNRLYWYRQTLGQGPEFLTYFQNEAQLEKSRLLSDRFSAERPKGSFSTLEIQRTEQGDSAMYLCASSRGGSTDTQYFGPGTRLTVL.

The rearrangement links TRBV7-2 to TRBJ2-7, with TRBD1 identical over 10 bases. The CDR3 spans 14 residues. Germline values: CDR1 SGHTA, CDR2 FQGNSA. The ends lost 5 bases at V and 6 bases at J; junction bases unmatched: 7. CDR3 nucleotides: TGTGCCAGCAGCACGGACAGGGGGTCTAGCGAGCAGTACTTC. It codes for CASSTDRGSSEQYF.